This is a list of T cell receptor beta chains from one sample in a study of blood T cell repertoires in COVID-19. Only in-frame clones appear in the TCRdb table, and some are missing; sequencing was by immunoSEQ multiplex PCR. The sample yields tens of thousands of clones, roughly 68% seen once. The sequenced sample consisted of peripheral blood. These receptors originate from a man at least 80 years old with acute or convalescent COVID-19. CDR3s include the opening cysteine and the closing phenylalanine or tryptophan. A D gene is named only where the DNA matches it firmly. Size values are once, few and many counts, or a class for expanded clones, and some rows have none.

clone size	V gene	J gene	D gene	CDR3 protein	CDR3 DNA
NA	TRBV15	TRBJ1-1	NA	CATSRGGVNTEAFF	TGTGCCACCAGCAGAGGGGGAGTTAACACTGAAGCTTTCTTT
NA	TRBV16	TRBJ1-2	NA	CASSAGSQAGYTF	TGTGCCAGCAGCGCGGGAAGCCAGGCTGGCTACACCTTC
few	TRBV6-6	TRBJ2-3	TRBD1	CASSTSAGGLVDTQYF	TGTGCCAGCAGTACCTCAGCAGGGGGTTTGGTAGATACGCAGTATTTT
once	TRBV18	TRBJ2-1	NA	CASSPPSQRNEQFF	TGTGCCAGCTCACCACCGTCGCAGAGGAATGAGCAGTTCTTC
NA	TRBV15	TRBJ2-1	NA	CATSPQGAVLGYEQFF	TGTGCCACCAGCCCCCAAGGGGCGGTCCTAGGGTATGAGCAGTTCTTC
NA	TRBV7-8	TRBJ2-1	NA	CASSLASSSYNEQFF	TGTGCCAGCAGCCTAGCGTCGAGCTCCTACAATGAGCAGTTCTTC
NA	TRBV5-6	TRBJ1-4	TRBD1	CASSEKGQGSIEKLFF	TGTGCCAGCAGCGAGAAGGGACAGGGATCCATTGAAAAACTGTTTTTT
NA	TRBV7-8	TRBJ2-5	TRBD1	CASSFKDRGETQYF	TGTGCCAGCAGCTTCAAAGACAGGGGGGAGACCCAGTACTTC
NA	TRBV2	TRBJ2-3	NA	CASSEAATGVDTQYF	TGTGCCAGCAGTGAAGCGGCAACGGGAGTTGATACGCAGTATTTT
NA	TRBV2	TRBJ1-2	TRBD1	CASSGGQGGYGYTF	TGTGCCAGCAGTGGGGGACAGGGCGGCTATGGCTACACCTTC
few	TRBV6-4	TRBJ2-5	TRBD1	CASREPGQSLSQYF	TGTGCCAGCAGAGAACCGGGACAGTCTTTGTCCCAGTACTTC
NA	TRBV28	TRBJ1-6	NA	CASSLSNSPLHF	TGTGCCAGCAGTTTATCGAATTCACCCCTCCACTTT
once	TRBV5-6	TRBJ2-1	TRBD2	CASSSGLVEHNEQFF	TGTGCCAGCAGCTCCGGACTAGTCGAACACAATGAGCAGTTCTTC
NA	TRBV28	TRBJ2-1	NA	CASRSPGDYNEQFF	TGTGCCAGCAGGTCCCCGGGAGACTACAATGAGCAGTTCTTC
NA	TRBV19	TRBJ2-1	TRBD2	CASTASAGGSWNEQFF	TGTGCCAGTACGGCGTCGGCGGGAGGGAGTTGGAATGAGCAGTTCTTC
NA	TRBV24-1	TRBJ2-7	TRBD2	CATSAGTSGSVEQYF	TGTGCCACCAGTGCCGGGACTAGCGGGAGTGTCGAGCAGTACTTC
NA	TRBV6-5	TRBJ1-6	NA	CASRPVRNSPLHF	TGTGCCAGCAGGCCAGTCCGAAATTCACCCCTCCACTTT
NA	TRBV28	TRBJ2-7	NA	CASSSGQTYEQYF	TGTGCCAGCAGTTCCGGACAGACCTACGAGCAGTACTTC
NA	TRBV4-3	TRBJ1-5	NA	CASSQTRGQPQHF	TGCGCCAGCAGCCAAACACGTGGTCAGCCCCAGCATTTT
NA	TRBV19	TRBJ2-3	NA	CASRRRDILTDTQYF	TGTGCCAGTAGGCGCCGGGACATACTCACAGATACGCAGTATTTT
once	TRBV6-5	TRBJ1-3	NA	CASSKRDAQGNTIYF	TGTGCCAGCAGTAAGCGGGACGCGCAGGGAAACACCATATATTTT
NA	TRBV12-3/TRBV12-4	TRBJ1-1	NA	CASSRHMNTEAFF	TGTGCCAGCAGCCGCCACATGAACACTGAAGCTTTCTTT
NA	TRBV11-1	TRBJ2-1	NA	CASSSPNSGSNNEQFF	TGTGCCAGCAGCTCTCCTAATTCAGGGTCCAACAATGAGCAGTTCTTC
NA	TRBV27	TRBJ2-7	NA	CASSTGRVSYEQYF	TGTGCCAGCAGTACAGGACGGGTTTCCTACGAGCAGTACTTC
NA	TRBV28	TRBJ2-5	NA	CASSLSSRDKETQYF	TGTGCCAGCAGTTTGTCCTCGAGGGATAAAGAGACCCAGTACTTC